This TCR beta chain was recorded in a study of PD-L1 blockade in urothelial cancer. Study overall: The patients' atezolizumab therapy, 1,200 mg intravenously every 3 weeks, started in the mid-2010s. The researchers analyzed blood 3 weeks (second dose) and 6 weeks after treatment start.

Libraries were prepared by immunoSEQ multiplex PCR; TCRdb keeps only in-frame clonotypes and omits some of them. Among tens of thousands of clones listed, 84% were seen once. V lost 1 base and J lost 0, with 3 bases in between. In germline, CDR1 is SGHTA, CDR2 FQGNSA. The CDR3 length is 13 residues. As to time point: pretreatment peripheral blood. Each patient's cancer was a locally advanced or metastatic urothelial carcinoma. Between 1 and 8 samples per patient were obtained, pretreatment and on-treatment. The TCR sequence derives from a man aged 55 to 70 with urothelial cancer. The chain combines TRBV7-2 with TRBJ1-1; no clear D gene. The sample consisted of PBMCs, taken around atezolizumab (anti-PD-L1) treatment. The CDR3 nucleotides are TGTGCCAGCAGCTTAGATATGAACACTGAAGCTTTCTTT. This gives the protein CASSLDMNTEAFF.